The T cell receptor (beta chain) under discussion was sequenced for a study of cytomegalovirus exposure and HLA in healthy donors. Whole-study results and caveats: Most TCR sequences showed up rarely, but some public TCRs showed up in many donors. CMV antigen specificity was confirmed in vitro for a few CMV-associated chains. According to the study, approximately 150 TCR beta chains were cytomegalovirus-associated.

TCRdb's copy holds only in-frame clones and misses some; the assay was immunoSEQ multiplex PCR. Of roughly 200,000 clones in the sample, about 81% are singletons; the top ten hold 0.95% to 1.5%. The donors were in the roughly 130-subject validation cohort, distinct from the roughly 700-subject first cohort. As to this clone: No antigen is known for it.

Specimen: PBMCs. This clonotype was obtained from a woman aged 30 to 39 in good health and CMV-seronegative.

This CDR3 reads CASSSGTGGGVEETQYF. CDR3 DNA: TGCGCCAGCAGCTCGGGGACAGGGGGCGGTGTAGAGGAGACCCAGTACTTC. The rearrangement uses TRBV5-1 and TRBJ2-5; 12 nucleotides agree with TRBD1. Germline assignment: CDR1 SGHRS and CDR2 YFSETQ. Losses at the gene ends were 3 bases for V and 5 bases for J; bases not matched to a gene: 11. The CDR3 is 17 residues long.